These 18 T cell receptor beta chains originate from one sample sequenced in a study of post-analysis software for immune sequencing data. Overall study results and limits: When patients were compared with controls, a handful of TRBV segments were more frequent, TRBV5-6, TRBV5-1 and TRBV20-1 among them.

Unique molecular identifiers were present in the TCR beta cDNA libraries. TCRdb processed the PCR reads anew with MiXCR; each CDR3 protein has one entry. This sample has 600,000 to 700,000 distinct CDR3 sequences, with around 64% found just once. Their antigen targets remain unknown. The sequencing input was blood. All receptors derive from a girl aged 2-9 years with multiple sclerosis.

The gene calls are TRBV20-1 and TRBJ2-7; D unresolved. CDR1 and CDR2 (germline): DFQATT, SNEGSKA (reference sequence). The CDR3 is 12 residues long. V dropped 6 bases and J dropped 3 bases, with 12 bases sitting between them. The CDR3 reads CSAARNLYEQYF. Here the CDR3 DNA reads TGCAGTGCCGCGAGGAATCTCTACGAGCAGTACTTC.

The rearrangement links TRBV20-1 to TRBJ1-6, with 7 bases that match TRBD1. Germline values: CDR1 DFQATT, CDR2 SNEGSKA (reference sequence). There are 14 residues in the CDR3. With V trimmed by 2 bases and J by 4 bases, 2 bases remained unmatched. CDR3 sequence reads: CSARTGEYNSPLHF. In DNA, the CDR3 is TGCAGTGCTAGAACAGGGGAGTATAATTCACCCCTCCACTTT.

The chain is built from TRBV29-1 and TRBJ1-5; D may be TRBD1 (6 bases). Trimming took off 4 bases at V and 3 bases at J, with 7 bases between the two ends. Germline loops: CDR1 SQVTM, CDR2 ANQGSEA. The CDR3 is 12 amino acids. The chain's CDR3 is CSVGDTNQPQHF. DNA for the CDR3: TGCAGCGTTGGGGACACCAATCAGCCCCAGCATTTT.

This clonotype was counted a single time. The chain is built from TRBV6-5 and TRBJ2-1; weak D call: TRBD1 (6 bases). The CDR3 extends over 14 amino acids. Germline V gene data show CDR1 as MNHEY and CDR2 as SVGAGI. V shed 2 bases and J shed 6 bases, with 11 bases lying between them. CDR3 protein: CASSYAPRGNEQFF. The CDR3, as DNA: TGTGCCAGCAGTTACGCTCCCAGGGGCAATGAGCAGTTCTTC.

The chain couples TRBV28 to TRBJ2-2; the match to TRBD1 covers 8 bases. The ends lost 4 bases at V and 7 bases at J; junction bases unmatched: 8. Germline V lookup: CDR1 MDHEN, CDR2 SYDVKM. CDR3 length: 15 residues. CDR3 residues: CASSYDRGRDGELFF. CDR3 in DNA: TGTGCCAGCAGTTATGACAGGGGACGGGACGGGGAGCTGTTTTTT.

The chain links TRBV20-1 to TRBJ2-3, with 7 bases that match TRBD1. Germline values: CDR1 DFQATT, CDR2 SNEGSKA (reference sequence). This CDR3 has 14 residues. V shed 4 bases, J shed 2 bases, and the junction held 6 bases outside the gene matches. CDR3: CSATRDSYTDTQYF. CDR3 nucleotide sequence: TGCAGTGCTACCCGGGACAGCTACACAGATACGCAGTATTTT.

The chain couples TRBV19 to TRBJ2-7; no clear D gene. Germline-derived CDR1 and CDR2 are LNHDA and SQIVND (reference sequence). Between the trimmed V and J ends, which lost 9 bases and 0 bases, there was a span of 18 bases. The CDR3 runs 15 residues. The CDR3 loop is CASRDLIQNSYEQYF. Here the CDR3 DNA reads TGTGCCAGCCGTGATCTTATACAAAACTCCTACGAGCAGTACTTC. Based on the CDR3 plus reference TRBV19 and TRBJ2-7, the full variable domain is DGGITQSPKYLFRKEGQNVTLSCEQNLNHDAMYWYRQDPGQGLRLIYYSQIVNDFQKGDIAEGYSVSREKKESFPLTVTSAQKNPTAFYLCASRDLIQNSYEQYFGPGTRLTVT.

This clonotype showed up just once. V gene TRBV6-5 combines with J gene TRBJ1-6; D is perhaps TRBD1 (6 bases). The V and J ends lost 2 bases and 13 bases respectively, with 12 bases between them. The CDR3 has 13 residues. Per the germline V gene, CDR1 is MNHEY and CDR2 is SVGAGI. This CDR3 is CASSYVAGGPLHF. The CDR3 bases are TGTGCCAGCAGTTACGTAGCCGGGGGCCCCCTCCACTTT.

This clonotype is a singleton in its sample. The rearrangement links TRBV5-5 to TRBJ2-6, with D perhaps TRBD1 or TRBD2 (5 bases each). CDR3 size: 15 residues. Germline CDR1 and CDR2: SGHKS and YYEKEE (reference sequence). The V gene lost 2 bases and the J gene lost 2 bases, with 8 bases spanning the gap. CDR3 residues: CASSFRGPGANVLTF. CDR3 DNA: TGTGCCAGCAGCTTTCGGGGCCCTGGGGCCAACGTCCTGACTTTC.

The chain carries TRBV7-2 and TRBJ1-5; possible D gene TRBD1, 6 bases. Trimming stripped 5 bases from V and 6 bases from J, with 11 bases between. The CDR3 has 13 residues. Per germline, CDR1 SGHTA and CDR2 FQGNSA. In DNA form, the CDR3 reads TGTGCCAGCAGCCCTGGACAGTTTCAGCCCCAGCATTTT. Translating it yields CASSPGQFQPQHF. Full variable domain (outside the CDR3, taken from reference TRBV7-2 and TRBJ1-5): GAGVSQSPSNKVTEKGKDVELRCDPISGHTALYWYRQSLGQGLEFLIYFQGNSAPDKSGLPSDRFSAERTGGSVSTLTIQRTQQEDSAVYLCASSPGQFQPQHFGDGTRLSIL.

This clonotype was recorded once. The CDR3 region has the DNA TGTGCCTGGAGTGTACGGGGGACGGATGAAAAACTGTTTTTT. Protein: CAWSVRGTDEKLFF. This chain connects TRBV30 to TRBJ1-4; the D gene is possibly TRBD1 (5 bases). The CDR3 is 14 amino acids. Trimming shortened V by 0 bases and J by 6 bases, and 11 bases separated the two germline ends. Germline CDR1 GTSNPN, CDR2 SVGIG (reference sequence).

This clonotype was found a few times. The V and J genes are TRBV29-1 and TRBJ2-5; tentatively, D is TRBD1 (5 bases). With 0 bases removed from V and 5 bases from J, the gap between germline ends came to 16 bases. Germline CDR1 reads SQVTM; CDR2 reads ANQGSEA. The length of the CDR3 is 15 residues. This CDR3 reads CSVEERQRSGETQYF. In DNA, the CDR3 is TGCAGCGTTGAAGAACGACAGAGGAGTGGGGAGACCCAGTACTTC.

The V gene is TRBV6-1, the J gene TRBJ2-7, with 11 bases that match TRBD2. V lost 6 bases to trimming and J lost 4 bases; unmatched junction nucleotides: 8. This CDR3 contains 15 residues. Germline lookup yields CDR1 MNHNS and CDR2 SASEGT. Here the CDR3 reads CASSPQLAGAYEQYF. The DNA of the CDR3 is TGTGCCAGCAGCCCCCAACTAGCGGGGGCATACGAGCAGTACTTC.

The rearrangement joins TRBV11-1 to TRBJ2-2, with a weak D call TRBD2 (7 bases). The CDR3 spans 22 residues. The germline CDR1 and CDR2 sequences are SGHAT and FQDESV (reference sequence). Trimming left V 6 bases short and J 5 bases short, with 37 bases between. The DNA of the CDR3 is TGTGCCAGCAGACTCCCGTTGGGGGGGCCCATCACTCCGAGGCGGAGGACCGGGGAGCTGTTTTTT. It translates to CASRLPLGGPITPRRRTGELFF. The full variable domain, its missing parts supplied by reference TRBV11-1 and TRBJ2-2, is EAEVAQSPRYKITEKSQAVAFWCDPISGHATLYWYRQILGQGPELLVQFQDESVVDDSQLPKDRFSAERLKGVDSTLKIQPAELGDSAMYLCASRLPLGGPITPRRRTGELFFGEGSRLTVL.

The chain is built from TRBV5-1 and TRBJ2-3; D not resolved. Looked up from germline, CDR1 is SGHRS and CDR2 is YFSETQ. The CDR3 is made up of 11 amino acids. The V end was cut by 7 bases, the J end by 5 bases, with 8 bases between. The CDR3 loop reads CASAQLDTQYF. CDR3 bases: TGCGCCAGCGCCCAGCTAGATACGCAGTATTTT.

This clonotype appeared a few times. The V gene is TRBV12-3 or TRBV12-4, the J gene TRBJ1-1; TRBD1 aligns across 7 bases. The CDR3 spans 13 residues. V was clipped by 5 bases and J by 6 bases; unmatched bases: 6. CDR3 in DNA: TGTGCCAGCAGTATACTTCAGGGGGCTGAAGCTTTCTTT. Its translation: CASSILQGAEAFF.

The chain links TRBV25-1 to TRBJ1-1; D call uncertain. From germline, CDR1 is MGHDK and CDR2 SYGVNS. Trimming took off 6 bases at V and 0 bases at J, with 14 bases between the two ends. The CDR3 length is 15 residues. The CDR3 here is CASRSERAVNTEAFF. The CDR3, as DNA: TGTGCCAGCAGAAGTGAACGGGCGGTGAACACTGAAGCTTTCTTT.

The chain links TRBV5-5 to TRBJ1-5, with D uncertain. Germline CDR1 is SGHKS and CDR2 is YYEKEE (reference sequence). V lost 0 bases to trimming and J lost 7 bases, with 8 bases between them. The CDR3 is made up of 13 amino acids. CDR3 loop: CASSLDEGQPQHF. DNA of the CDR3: TGTGCCAGCAGCTTGGATGAGGGCCAGCCCCAGCATTTT.